These 27 T cell receptor beta chains share one sample of origin, sequenced in a study of regulatory T cells in long-lasting Graves disease. Arm-PCR of CDR3 regions and iRepertoire HTBI primers were the basis on which TCR beta libraries were built. From the multiplex PCR reads, TCRdb called clonotypes with MiXCR, one entry per CDR3 protein. The sample holds about 290,000 distinct CDR3 sequences, 22% seen once. This sample's time point: persistent/refractory GD, antithyroid drugs over 5 years with positive TRAb. Extracted PBMC RNA gave rise to the TCR library. The starting material was peripheral blood mononuclear cells (PBMCs), obtained when the disease was refractory, from a patient treated with antithyroid drugs. Receptors were obtained from a female donor with Graves disease.

This clonotype was observed many times. J is TRBJ2-5 and V is TRBV20-1, with 8 nucleotides matching TRBD1. Germline CDR1 is DFQATT and CDR2 is SNEGSKA (reference sequence). The CDR3 consists of 14 residues. J lost 2 bases, V lost 1 base, and 3 bases had no gene match. Written as DNA, the CDR3 is TGCAGTGCTAGAGTACAGGGGGGACAAGAGACCCAGTACTTC. This encodes CSARVQGGQETQYF.

This sequence joins TRBV6-1 and TRBJ1-2; 9 bases are shared with TRBD1. The germline gives CDR1 MNHNS, CDR2 SASEGT. The CDR3 is 14 residues long. V was clipped by 8 bases and J by 7 bases; unmatched bases: 11. CDR3 amino acids: CASGGTGKSFGYTF. CDR3 DNA sequence: TGTGCCAGCGGGGGGACAGGGAAGTCGTTTGGCTACACCTTC.

This clonotype has more than one count but fewer than ten. The genes are TRBV5-1 and TRBJ2-7, with TRBD2 matching 11 bases. Germline V gene lookup returns CDR1 SGHRS and CDR2 YFSETQ. Trimming cost V 2 bases and J 3 bases; bases outside gene matches: 16. The CDR3 loop spans 19 amino acids. The CDR3 loop reads CASSFSWGQGLAGNYEQYF. The CDR3 nucleotides are TGCGCCAGCAGCTTTTCGTGGGGACAAGGACTAGCGGGTAACTACGAGCAGTACTTC. Drawing the rest from reference TRBV5-1 and TRBJ2-7, the complete variable domain is KAGVTQTPRYLIKTRGQQVTLSCSPISGHRSVSWYQQTPGQGLQFLFEYFSETQRNKGNFPGRFSGRQFSNSRSEMNVSTLELGDSALYLCASSFSWGQGLAGNYEQYFGPGTRLTVT.

In this sample, this clonotype turned up a few times. The chain is built from TRBV5-6 and TRBJ1-2; 12 nucleotides line up with TRBD1. The germline gives CDR1 SGHDT, CDR2 YYEEEE. This CDR3 region has 15 residues. Unmatched junction bases numbered 3, after V lost 3 bases and J lost 3 bases. CDR3 DNA sequence: TGTGCCAGCAGCTCTGGGACAGGGGGCCACTATGGCTACACCTTC. Amino acid sequence: CASSSGTGGHYGYTF.

The table lists this clonotype with many counts. The chain recombines TRBV6-1 with TRBJ1-5; D is unresolved. The CDR3 consists of 13 residues. In germline, CDR1 is MNHNS, CDR2 SASEGT. Trimming took off 10 bases at V and 3 bases at J, with 13 bases between the two ends. The CDR3 coding sequence is TGTGCCACCCAAGGACCGATCAATCAGCCCCAGCATTTT. Its translation is CATQGPINQPQHF.

This clonotype was recorded a few times. J is TRBJ1-4 and V is TRBV19; D might be TRBD1 (6 bases). Trimming shortened V by 5 bases and J by 8 bases, and 18 bases separated the two germline ends. Germline V CDR1 and CDR2: LNHDA, SQIVND (reference sequence). The CDR3 is 15 amino acids. The CDR3 nucleotides read TGTGCCAGTAGTGCGCAGACAGGATCGGAGGAAAAACTGTTTTTT. Protein sequence: CASSAQTGSEEKLFF.

This clonotype has ten or more counts. V and J are TRBV6-1 and TRBJ2-4; D is perhaps TRBD1 (6 bases). The CDR3 consists of 19 residues. V was shortened by 2 bases and J by 1 base, with 21 bases between the two germline ends. Germline V gives CDR1 MNHNS, CDR2 SASEGT. Here the CDR3 reads CASSENRDIWTLAKNIQYF. In DNA form, the CDR3 reads TGTGCCAGCAGTGAAAACAGGGACATCTGGACTTTGGCCAAAAACATTCAGTACTTC.

This clonotype was counted only a few times. The CDR3 DNA follows: TGCAGTGCTAGGGGGGTCGGGCTCAGTGAGCAGTTCTTC. Its protein product is CSARGVGLSEQFF. The chain has TRBV20-1 and TRBJ2-1, with D perhaps given as TRBD1 or TRBD2 (5 bases each). In germline, CDR1 is DFQATT, CDR2 SNEGSKA (reference sequence). This CDR3 has 13 residues. The V and J ends lost 3 bases and 9 bases respectively, with 15 bases between them.

The chain recombines TRBV6-1 with TRBJ2-7, with TRBD2 identical over 7 bases. The germline gives CDR1 MNHNS, CDR2 SASEGT. There are 14 residues in the CDR3. V lost 7 bases, J lost 3 bases, and 9 bases stayed unmatched. CDR3 region: CASNLAVEVYEQYF. Here the CDR3 DNA reads TGTGCCAGCAATCTAGCGGTTGAGGTCTACGAGCAGTACTTC.

This clonotype was seen more than once but under ten times. The rearrangement uses TRBV2 and TRBJ2-7; TRBD2 aligns across 9 bases. This CDR3 is built from 15 residues. Per the germline V gene, CDR1 is SNHLY and CDR2 is FYNNEI. V shed 6 bases and J 7 bases; nucleotides not matched to a gene: 13. CDR3 amino acids: CASRPDRAGGGEQYF. In DNA form, the CDR3 reads TGTGCCAGCAGGCCGGACAGAGCGGGAGGTGGGGAGCAGTACTTC.

This clonotype was counted many times. The chain recombines TRBV7-9 with TRBJ2-2, with 8 bases aligning to TRBD1. Trimming at V came to 6 bases and at J to 0 bases, leaving 3 bases not matched to a gene. The CDR3 sequence is 15 residues long. The germline gives CDR1 SEHNR, CDR2 FQNEAQ (reference sequence). CDR3 amino acids: CASSRQGPNTGELFF. The CDR3 region has the DNA TGTGCCAGCAGTCGACAGGGGCCGAACACCGGGGAGCTGTTTTTT.

At least ten counts were recorded for this clonotype. V is TRBV28 and J is TRBJ1-2, with no clear D. The CDR3 runs to 14 residues. V lost 6 bases to trimming and J lost 8 bases, with 19 bases between them. Germline V gene sequence: CDR1 MDHEN, CDR2 SYDVKM. Here the CDR3 reads CASSPDLSAEGYTF. The DNA of the CDR3 is TGTGCCAGCAGCCCCGACTTAAGCGCCGAGGGCTACACCTTC.

J is TRBJ1-5 and V is TRBV28, with a tentative D call TRBD1 (6 bases). Trimming stripped 8 bases from V and 5 bases from J, with 16 bases between. Germline V gene sequence: CDR1 MDHEN, CDR2 SYDVKM. The CDR3 has 14 residues. CDR3 sequence (DNA): TGTGCCAGCGGTGTATCTCAGGGGTATCAGCCCCAGCATTTT. This codes for CASGVSQGYQPQHF.

This clonotype showed up many times. The rearrangement uses TRBV2 and TRBJ1-4; no firm D call. The CDR3 contains 15 residues. Trimming pared 6 bases from V and 8 bases from J, leaving 19 bases between. Germline assignment: CDR1 SNHLY and CDR2 FYNNEI. The CDR3 region has the DNA TGTGCCAGCAGGGCTTCCGTGTTGCTTGGGGAAAAACTGTTTTTT. Translating it yields CASRASVLLGEKLFF.

This clonotype was seen a single time. One base away lies a much larger clone, so this may be a sequencing read error. The rearrangement uses TRBV6-5 and TRBJ2-7; TRBD2 matches 7 bases. Trimming took 2 bases from V and 2 from J; bases not matched to a gene: 6. Germline CDR1 MNHEY, CDR2 SVGAGI. CDR3 length: 15 residues. CDR3 DNA: TGTGCCAGCAGTTACGCCCGGGGGGACGCCTACGAGCAGTACTTC. Its translation: CASSYARGDAYEQYF.

This clonotype was detected only a few times. This chain connects TRBV7-9 to TRBJ2-7, with 9 bases lining up with TRBD1. Germline-derived CDR1 and CDR2 are SEHNR and FQNEAQ (reference sequence). This CDR3 spans 15 amino acids. V was clipped by 2 bases and J by 6 bases; unmatched bases: 8. CDR3 nucleotides: TGTGCCAGCAGCTTAAGGGACAGGGAAGGCGGCGAGCAGTACTTC. Translation gives CASSLRDREGGEQYF. The complete variable domain, with remaining parts taken from reference TRBV7-9 and TRBJ2-7, reads DTGVSQNPRHKITKRGQNVTFRCDPISEHNRLYWYRQTLGQGPEFLTYFQNEAQLEKSRLLSDRFSAERPKGSFSTLEIQRTEQGDSAMYLCASSLRDREGGEQYFGPGTRLTVT.

The table lists this clonotype with a few counts. The chain is built from TRBV5-4 and TRBJ2-7; tentative D call: TRBD2 (7 bases). The CDR3 is 14 amino acids. V lost 4 bases and J 3 bases, leaving 14 bases between the germline ends. Germline lookup yields CDR1 SGHNT and CDR2 YYREEE (reference sequence). CDR3 region: CASSQQGLLYEQYF. The CDR3 DNA follows: TGTGCCAGCAGCCAACAGGGACTACTCTACGAGCAGTACTTC.

This chain connects TRBV11-2 to TRBJ2-1, with TRBD1 identical over 12 bases. This CDR3 has 14 amino acids. The junction had 7 bases not matched to a gene; V was cut back by 6 bases and J by 10 bases. Germline V CDR1 and CDR2: SGHAT, FQNNGV. CDR3 protein: CASRAGTGGHEQFF. The CDR3 DNA is TGTGCCAGCAGGGCCGGGACAGGGGGCCACGAGCAGTTCTTC.

J is TRBJ2-7 and V is TRBV11-2, with unresolved D. Trimming took 1 base from V and 0 from J, leaving 7 bases between them. CDR3 size: 14 residues. Per germline, CDR1 SGHAT and CDR2 FQNNGV. The CDR3 DNA reads as TGTGCCAGCAGCTTAGGGGGATACTCCTACGAGCAGTACTTC. Its translation: CASSLGGYSYEQYF.

In its sample, this clonotype was seen many times. The rearrangement links TRBV12-3 or TRBV12-4 to TRBJ2-5; 11 nucleotides align to TRBD2. The CDR3 has 16 amino acids. V gave up 3 bases and J gave up 2 bases; unmatched junction bases: 5. The chain's CDR3 is CASSLRLAGQQETQYF. DNA of the CDR3: TGTGCCAGCAGTTTGAGACTAGCGGGACAACAAGAGACCCAGTACTTC.

This clonotype came up a few times. The V gene is TRBV20-1, the J gene TRBJ2-3; 11 positions match TRBD2. CDR3 size: 19 residues. Losses at the gene ends were 0 bases for V and 5 bases for J; bases not matched to a gene: 16. Germline V CDR1 and CDR2: DFQATT, SNEGSKA (reference sequence). CDR3 sequence reads: CSARERRLAGHPRGDTQYF. The CDR3 DNA reads as TGCAGTGCTAGAGAGCGCCGACTAGCGGGGCACCCCCGGGGAGATACGCAGTATTTT.

This clonotype appeared many times. This chain connects TRBV27 to TRBJ2-7; either TRBD1 or TRBD2 may fit D (6 bases each). CDR1 and CDR2 (germline): MNHEY, SMNVEV (reference sequence). V was trimmed by 6 bases and J by 9 bases, leaving 15 bases between them. This CDR3 has 12 amino acids. The CDR3 sequence: CASREGGGLQYF. In DNA, the CDR3 is TGTGCCAGCAGGGAGGGGGGCGGATTGCAGTACTTC.

At least ten counts were recorded for this clonotype. The chain recombines TRBV7-2 with TRBJ2-5, with no clear D. The CDR3 loop spans 13 amino acids. Trimming removed 2 bases from V and 1 base from J, with 5 bases in between. CDR1 and CDR2 from the germline V gene are SGHTA and FQGNSA. The CDR3 DNA reads TGTGCCAGCAGCTTAAGCGTCCAAGAGACCCAGTACTTC. Residues: CASSLSVQETQYF.

The rearrangement joins TRBV29-1 to TRBJ2-3; 10 bases match TRBD2. CDR1 and CDR2 (germline): SQVTM, ANQGSEA. V trimming: 5 bases; J trimming: 4 bases; junction bases outside the gene matches: 6. The CDR3 extends over 14 amino acids. The DNA of the CDR3 is TGCAGCGTTCCTAGCGGGAGTTGGCCAGATACGCAGTATTTT. It specifies CSVPSGSWPDTQYF.

The V gene is TRBV29-1, the J gene TRBJ1-1; no clear D. Germline CDR1 and CDR2: SQVTM and ANQGSEA. CDR3 size: 13 residues. Trimming removed 4 bases from V and 4 bases from J, with 13 bases in between. The CDR3 nucleotides are TGCAGCGTTGGTTTAATCAGCGGCACTGAAGCTTTCTTT. It encodes CSVGLISGTEAFF.

In its sample, this clonotype was seen many times. The V call is TRBV30, the J call TRBJ2-7; possibly TRBD1 or TRBD2 for D (5 bases each). The CDR3 loop spans 12 amino acids. Trimming left V 1 base short and J 5 bases short, with 9 bases between. Germline V gene lookup returns CDR1 GTSNPN and CDR2 SVGIG (reference sequence). The CDR3 region has the DNA TGTGCCTGGAGTGGGGGGAGCCACGAGCAGTACTTC. Its translation is CAWSGGSHEQYF.

This clonotype was counted a few times. The rearrangement joins TRBV18 to TRBJ2-1; tentative D call: TRBD1 (5 bases). Germline V gene lookup returns CDR1 KGHSH and CDR2 LQKENI. The CDR3 sequence is 14 residues long. The V end was cut by 8 bases, the J end by 0 bases, with 11 bases between. In DNA, the CDR3 is TGTGCCAGCACTCTAGGGGACTCCTACAATGAGCAGTTCTTC. It translates to CASTLGDSYNEQFF.